A single T cell receptor (beta chain) is shown here with its context. What it binds is unknown. Trimming removed 0 bases from V and 2 bases from J; junction bases left unmatched: 3. Germline V lookup: CDR1 MNHEY, CDR2 SVGAGI. The CDR3 consists of 16 residues. Clones were sequenced by immunoSEQ multiplex PCR, and TCRdb holds only the in-frame ones, with some missing. Of approximately 99,000 clones listed, approximately 93% are singletons. This specimen comes from a study of T cell responses to AZD1222 COVID-19 vaccine. Study outcomes and limitations: White British donors predominated, females outnumbered males, and clonal diversity was possibly underestimated. The study sampled repertoires only after the peak T cell response.

This sequence joins TRBV6-5 and TRBJ1-4, with TRBD1 matching over 7 bases. The sequencing used peripheral blood, collected 28 days after the second AZD1222 dose. The origin of this receptor is an adult who received the AZD1222 COVID-19 vaccine. This chain's CDR3 is CASSYSFRGTNEKLFF. As DNA, the CDR3 is TGTGCCAGCAGTTACTCCTTCAGGGGGACTAATGAAAAACTGTTTTTT.